This TCR beta chain was sequenced in a study of shared clonotypes between healthy human individuals. CDR3 length equals 23 residues. The repertoire was sequenced with immunoSEQ multiplex PCR; TCRdb's copy has only in-frame clones and lacks some. The table shows roughly 490,000 clones, with 79% occurring only once. The sequence came from a middle-aged woman in good health. Some clones in this sample may be carry-over from other donors' samples. The V and J genes are TRBV21-1 and TRBJ2-7; TRBD2 was called by the table and not checked on the DNA. TRBV21-1 is noted as a pseudogene. The sample comprised PBMCs. The CDR3 DNA reads TGTGCCAGCAGCAACTACCCCCCACCGGGACTAGCGGAAGAAGAACCCCACTACTACGAGCAGTACTTC. Its protein product is CASSNYPPPGLAEEEPHYYEQYF.